Listed below are T cell receptor beta chains from one sample, sequenced in a study of OX40 agonist ivuxolimab in advanced cancers. Clones were sequenced by immunoSEQ multiplex PCR, and TCRdb holds only the in-frame ones, with some missing. In the table there are tens of thousands of clones, 88% of which are singletons. The sequencing here drew on CD4+ or CD8+ T cells sorted from blood, taken in a trial of the OX40 agonist ivuxolimab. Receptor source: an adult with an advanced solid tumor such as melanoma, head and neck, liver or kidney cancer. Each CDR3 is given with its conserved first and last residue. A D gene is named only where the DNA matches it firmly. Only part of the rows carry a size: once, few, many, or a class if the clone is expanded.

size	V	J	length	D	DNA	CDR3
NA	TRBV6-5	TRBJ2-2	14	NA	TGTGCCAGCAGTTACTCTAGGCGATCCGGGGAGCTGTTTTTT	CASSYSRRSGELFF
once	TRBV4-1	TRBJ1-1	13	NA	TGCGCCAGCAGCCAAGATGAGGGAACTGAAGCTTTCTTT	CASSQDEGTEAFF
NA	TRBV5-5	TRBJ2-2	15	TRBD1	TGTGCCAGCAGCTTGGCGGGACAGGGGTCCGGGGAGCTGTTTTTT	CASSLAGQGSGELFF
NA	TRBV5-1	TRBJ1-1	14	TRBD1	TGCGCCAGCAGCCTTGAGGGGGCGAACACTGAAGCTTTCTTT	CASSLEGANTEAFF
NA	TRBV28	TRBJ2-1	16	TRBD2	TGTGCCAGCAGCCCCTCACCGGGACTAGCGGACAATGAGCAGTTCTTC	CASSPSPGLADNEQFF
NA	TRBV28	TRBJ1-1	17	NA	TGTGCCAGCAGTTTCGGACTACGCAGGGGCTCGAACACTGAAGCTTTCTTT	CASSFGLRRGSNTEAFF
NA	TRBV7-2	TRBJ2-4	20	TRBD2	TGTGCCAGCAGCTTAGCTTGGCTAGCGGGCCCCACGGAAGCCAAAAACATTCAGTACTTC	CASSLAWLAGPTEAKNIQYF
NA	TRBV6-1	TRBJ2-3	18	TRBD1	TGTGCCAGCAGTGCCATTTGGGGACAGATAAAGGAGACAGATACGCAGTATTTT	CASSAIWGQIKETDTQYF
NA	TRBV29-1	TRBJ2-2	15	NA	TGCAGCGTTGAATGGGCAGGGTCAACAAACGGGGAGCTGTTTTTT	CSVEWAGSTNGELFF
medium-sized	TRBV19	TRBJ1-1	13	TRBD1	TGTGCCAGTAGTACGTACAGGGGATCTGAAGCTTTCTTT	CASSTYRGSEAFF
NA	TRBV5-6	TRBJ2-2	14	TRBD1	TGTGCCAGCAGCCGACAGGGGCCCACCGGGGAGCTGTTTTTT	CASSRQGPTGELFF
once	TRBV7-9	TRBJ1-2	14	TRBD1	TGTGCCAGCAGCGGCGGGACAGCTAACTATGGCTACACCTTC	CASSGGTANYGYTF
NA	TRBV5-4	TRBJ2-5	16	NA	TGTGCCAGCAGCTCTCTATCTCTTGAGTACCAAGAGACCCAGTACTTC	CASSSLSLEYQETQYF
NA	TRBV4-1	TRBJ2-5	16	TRBD2	TGCGCCAGCAGCCAAGGACTAGCGGGGTCCACGGAGACCCAGTACTTC	CASSQGLAGSTETQYF
NA	TRBV13	TRBJ2-7	15	TRBD2	TGTGCCAGCAGCCTTAGCGGGGCCGGGGGCTACGAGCAGTACTTC	CASSLSGAGGYEQYF